Listed below are T cell receptor beta chains from one sample, sequenced in a study of blood T cell repertoires in COVID-19. The assay was immunoSEQ multiplex PCR, and TCRdb's table has in-frame clones only and misses some. The top ten hold around 25% of the sample, which has about 230,000 clones, roughly 83% seen once. What was sequenced was peripheral blood. These receptors were obtained from a middle-aged man with acute or convalescent COVID-19. The CDR3 runs from the conserved cysteine through the conserved F or W. The D gene is left open where the match is weak. Some rows mark clone size as missing; the rest say once, few, many or name a class of expanded clone.

abundance,v_gene,j_gene,d_gene,CDR3aa,CDR3nt
NA,TRBV12-3/TRBV12-4,TRBJ2-5,NA,CASSPRAETQYF,TGTGCCAGCAGTCCCAGGGCGGAGACCCAGTACTTC
NA,TRBV11-2,TRBJ1-4,NA,CASSMPRQTNEKLFF,TGTGCCAGCAGCATGCCCAGGCAGACTAATGAAAAACTGTTTTTT
NA,TRBV6-1,TRBJ2-7,NA,CASSEAQAAYEQYF,TGTGCCAGCAGTGAAGCGCAGGCAGCCTACGAGCAGTACTTC
few,TRBV7-3,TRBJ2-1,TRBD1,CASSSDRGNEQFF,TGTGCCAGCAGCTCCGACAGGGGCAATGAGCAGTTCTTC
NA,TRBV27,TRBJ1-1,NA,CASSLSGVTEAFF,TGTGCCAGCAGTTTATCAGGGGTGACTGAAGCTTTCTTT
few,TRBV6-5,TRBJ2-5,TRBD2,CASSPSWGRGETQYF,TGTGCCAGCAGCCCAAGCTGGGGGAGGGGAGAGACCCAGTACTTC
few,TRBV29-1,TRBJ2-1,TRBD1,CSVGDRPSSYNEQFF,TGCAGCGTAGGGGACAGGCCGAGCTCCTACAATGAGCAGTTCTTC
NA,TRBV30,TRBJ2-7,NA,CAWTFSALSSGEQYF,TGTGCCTGGACCTTTTCGGCCCTATCCTCGGGCGAGCAGTACTTC
NA,TRBV7-2,TRBJ2-3,NA,CASSLVYRTDTQYF,TGTGCCAGCAGCTTAGTCTACCGCACAGATACGCAGTATTTT
NA,TRBV9,TRBJ2-1,NA,CASSAILAGTYSSYNEQFF,TGTGCCAGCAGCGCCATACTAGCTGGGACTTATAGCTCCTACAATGAGCAGTTCTTC
NA,TRBV5-1,TRBJ2-5,TRBD2,CASSLVLAGDGETQYF,TGCGCCAGCAGCTTGGTACTAGCGGGAGATGGGGAGACCCAGTACTTC
NA,TRBV11-2,TRBJ2-1,TRBD2,CASSLLSGKPGDEQFF,TGTGCCAGCAGCCTTCTTAGCGGGAAGCCCGGGGATGAGCAGTTCTTC
NA,TRBV10-3,TRBJ2-3,NA,CAISPPPGTSTDTQYF,TGTGCCATCAGTCCACCTCCGGGGACTTCGACAGATACGCAGTATTTT
NA,TRBV10-3,TRBJ1-2,NA,CAIGLEGPNYGYTF,TGTGCCATCGGGTTGGAGGGACCTAACTATGGCTACACCTTC
NA,TRBV7-9,TRBJ1-6,NA,CASSLALRGPLHF,TGTGCCAGCAGCTTAGCGCTCCGGGGACCCCTCCACTTT
NA,TRBV7-2,TRBJ2-1,NA,CASSGDRGGEQFF,TGTGCCAGCAGCGGGGACCGAGGAGGGGAGCAGTTCTTC
NA,TRBV5-1,TRBJ2-1,TRBD2,CASSLTGTSGQSKQQFF,TGCGCCAGCAGCTTAACAGGGACTAGCGGGCAAAGTAAGCAGCAGTTCTTC
NA,TRBV7-2,TRBJ2-3,NA,CASSFAGSTDTQYF,TGTGCCAGCAGCTTCGCGGGGAGCACAGATACGCAGTATTTT
NA,TRBV10-3,TRBJ2-7,TRBD2,CAISESKGVAGGREQYF,TGTGCCATCAGTGAGTCGAAGGGAGTAGCGGGAGGAAGGGAGCAGTACTTC
once,TRBV9,TRBJ2-1,TRBD2,CASSVLAGGPYEQFF,TGTGCCAGCAGCGTCCTAGCGGGAGGCCCTTATGAGCAGTTCTTC
NA,TRBV19,TRBJ2-3,TRBD2,CASSPMGLAADTQYF,TGTGCCAGTAGCCCAATGGGACTAGCCGCAGATACGCAGTATTTT
NA,TRBV10-3,TRBJ1-5,NA,CAISDPGYSNQPQHF,TGTGCCATCAGTGACCCCGGTTATAGCAATCAGCCCCAGCATTTT
NA,TRBV29-1,TRBJ2-5,NA,CSVGSRGETQYF,TGCAGCGTGGGATCAAGGGGAGAGACCCAGTACTTC
NA,TRBV5-1,TRBJ1-5,TRBD1,CASSQGQGNQPQHF,TGCGCCAGCAGCCAGGGACAGGGGAATCAGCCCCAGCATTTT
NA,TRBV30,TRBJ2-1,NA,CAMEGGGRGYNEQFF,TGTGCCATGGAGGGGGGCGGGAGAGGGTACAATGAGCAGTTCTTC
once,TRBV5-4,TRBJ2-1,TRBD2,CASRAGTRNEQFF,TGTGCCAGCAGGGCCGGGACTAGGAATGAGCAGTTCTTC
NA,TRBV24-1,TRBJ2-3,TRBD1,CATSDSGTGGRADTQYF,TGTGCCACCAGTGATTCCGGGACAGGGGGGCGGGCAGATACGCAGTATTTT
few,TRBV20-1,TRBJ2-1,TRBD2,CSASAPSSGDYNEQFF,TGCAGTGCTAGTGCCCCATCTAGCGGGGACTACAATGAGCAGTTCTTC
NA,TRBV7-2,TRBJ2-7,TRBD2,CASSLVRLAGGAAEQYF,TGTGCCAGCAGCTTAGTACGTTTAGCGGGAGGCGCTGCCGAGCAGTACTTC
NA,TRBV10-3,TRBJ2-7,NA,CAISESVSSHEQYF,TGTGCCATCAGTGAGTCGGTGTCTAGTCACGAGCAGTACTTC
NA,TRBV18,TRBJ2-3,NA,CASSPLPGGTQYF,TGTGCCAGCTCACCATTGCCCGGGGGTACGCAGTATTTT
NA,TRBV27,TRBJ2-3,TRBD1,CASISGTGVDTQYF,TGTGCCAGCATCTCCGGGACAGGCGTCGATACGCAGTATTTT
NA,TRBV3-1/TRBV3-2,TRBJ2-7,NA,CASRAGTSYEQYF,TGTGCCAGCAGGGCCGGGACATCGTACGAGCAGTACTTC
many,TRBV7-9,TRBJ2-1,TRBD2,CASSLGGTSGIRGEQFF,TGTGCCAGCAGCTTAGGAGGCACTAGCGGGATCAGGGGTGAGCAGTTCTTC
NA,TRBV18,TRBJ2-3,NA,CASSPLRQSGTDTQYF,TGTGCCAGCTCACCCCTACGCCAATCTGGCACAGATACGCAGTATTTT
NA,TRBV11-2,TRBJ2-1,TRBD2,CASSSGMGLGNEQFF,TGTGCCAGCAGCAGCGGGATGGGGTTAGGGAATGAGCAGTTCTTC
NA,TRBV2,TRBJ2-7,TRBD2,CASSEPGTSGSREQYF,TGTGCCAGCAGTGAACCAGGGACTAGCGGGAGTCGCGAGCAGTACTTC
NA,TRBV19,TRBJ1-1,NA,CASSFVVREEAFF,TGTGCCAGTAGTTTTGTGGTCAGGGAAGAAGCTTTCTTT
NA,TRBV19,TRBJ1-5,NA,CASADFLNQPQHF,TGTGCCAGTGCGGACTTTCTTAATCAGCCCCAGCATTTT
NA,TRBV12-5,TRBJ2-7,TRBD2,CASAQKTSGLGEQYF,TGTGCTAGTGCCCAGAAGACTAGCGGGCTCGGGGAGCAGTACTTC
once,TRBV18,TRBJ1-5,NA,CASSGGNLGPQHF,TGTGCCAGCTCAGGGGGCAACCTGGGGCCCCAGCATTTT
NA,TRBV3-1/TRBV3-2,TRBJ1-2,TRBD1,CASSQTGDYNYGYTF,TGTGCCAGCAGCCAAACAGGGGATTATAACTATGGCTACACCTTC
NA,TRBV5-5,TRBJ2-1,TRBD2,CASSLAGGLAAYNEQFF,TGTGCCAGCAGCTTGGCAGGGGGACTAGCGGCCTACAATGAGCAGTTCTTC
NA,TRBV9,TRBJ2-7,TRBD2,CASSYGTSGSFSYEQYF,TGTGCCAGCAGCTACGGGACTAGCGGCTCCTTCTCCTACGAGCAGTACTTC
once,TRBV10-3,TRBJ1-1,NA,CGTQVGGLSAEAFF,TGTGGCACCCAGGTGGGGGGGCTGAGCGCTGAAGCTTTCTTT
NA,TRBV19,TRBJ2-1,TRBD1,CASSKDRSSYNEQFF,TGTGCCAGTAGTAAGGACAGGTCTTCCTACAATGAGCAGTTCTTC
NA,TRBV30,TRBJ1-2,NA,CAWKPGGAFYGYTF,TGTGCCTGGAAGCCGGGGGGGGCTTTCTATGGCTACACCTTC
few,TRBV19,TRBJ2-1,TRBD2,CASSTGLAGGVHEQFF,TGTGCCAGTAGTACGGGACTAGCGGGAGGTGTGCATGAGCAGTTCTTC
NA,TRBV2,TRBJ2-7,NA,CASSVDRTYEQYF,TGTGCCAGCAGTGTTGACAGAACCTACGAGCAGTACTTC
NA,TRBV6-1,TRBJ1-6,TRBD1,CASSELWTGLDSPLHF,TGTGCCAGCAGTGAGCTATGGACAGGGCTCGATTCACCCCTCCACTTT
NA,TRBV5-1,TRBJ2-1,TRBD2,CASSPGLAGGPDNEQFF,TGCGCCAGCAGCCCCGGACTAGCGGGAGGGCCCGACAATGAGCAGTTCTTC
NA,TRBV11-3,TRBJ1-1,TRBD1,CASSLDWDREAFF,TGTGCCAGCAGCTTAGATTGGGACAGGGAGGCTTTCTTT